Each of the 19 T cell receptor beta chains below was sequenced from the same sample in a study of cytomegalovirus exposure and HLA in healthy donors. 60 Vbeta and 13 Jbeta primers were used in PCR. This table comes from immunoSEQ multiplex PCR, and its TCRdb copy is limited to in-frame clones, with some not included. This sample carries tens of thousands of clones, with 3% to 4% going to the ten biggest clones. Sequencing was performed on PBMCs. Source of these receptors: a man aged 35-49 years in good health and CMV-seronegative.

V is TRBV7-3 and J is TRBJ2-2; 9 bases are a match to TRBD1. The CDR3 spans 15 residues. Germline V gene data show CDR1 as SGHTA and CDR2 as FQGTGA. The V segment lost 2 bases and the J segment 6 bases; nucleotides outside the gene matches: 4. The DNA for the CDR3 is TGTGCCAGCAGCTTAGGAAGACAGGGGGCCGGGGAGCTGTTTTTT. Residues: CASSLGRQGAGELFF. Combining the CDR3 with reference TRBV7-3 and TRBJ2-2 gives the whole variable domain GAGVSQTPSNKVTEKGKYVELRCDPISGHTALYWYRQSLGQGPEFLIYFQGTGAADDSGLPNDRFFAVRPEGSVSTLKIQRTERGDSAVYLCASSLGRQGAGELFFGEGSRLTVL.

The genes are TRBV5-6 and TRBJ1-4; D gene ambiguous. This CDR3 has 14 residues. Trimming left V 5 bases short and J 1 base short, with 9 bases between. Germline values: CDR1 SGHDT, CDR2 YYEEEE. The CDR3 nucleotides are TGTGCCAGCAGTCTGAGCGGAACTAATGAAAAACTGTTTTTT. Its translation: CASSLSGTNEKLFF.

The chain employs TRBV30 and TRBJ1-3, with D perhaps matching TRBD1 (5 bases). V dropped 5 bases and J dropped 2 bases, with 10 bases sitting between them. The CDR3 is 13 amino acids. CDR1 and CDR2 (germline): GTSNPN, SVGIG (reference sequence). The CDR3 DNA reads as TGTGCCTGGTCTGGACATCCTGGAAACACCATATATTTT. It encodes CAWSGHPGNTIYF.

The chain has TRBV5-4 and TRBJ2-7, with D unresolved. V was pared by 4 bases and J by 0 bases, with 5 bases between. The germline V gene has CDR1 SGHNT and CDR2 YYREEE (reference sequence). This CDR3 region has 12 residues. The CDR3 region has the DNA TGTGCCAGCAGCGTTTACTCCTACGAGCAGTACTTC. It is translated as CASSVYSYEQYF.

This chain joins TRBV11-3 and TRBJ2-7; D possibly corresponds to TRBD1 (6 bases). V was cut by 1 base and J by 2 bases, with 12 bases left in between. Germline assignment: CDR1 SGHNT and CDR2 YENEEA. CDR3 size: 15 residues. The CDR3 sequence is CASSLAQGPAYEQYF. CDR3 coding DNA: TGTGCCAGCAGCTTAGCCCAGGGGCCGGCCTACGAGCAGTACTTC.

The chain recombines TRBV4-3 with TRBJ2-1, with TRBD2 matching over 14 bases. V gave up 3 bases and J gave up 2 bases; unmatched junction bases: 6. There are 18 residues in the CDR3. Germline CDR1 and CDR2: LGHNA and YSLEER. CDR3 DNA: TGCGCCAGCAGCCACGGACTAGCGGGAGGAAGGGCCTACAATGAGCAGTTCTTC. Encoded protein: CASSHGLAGGRAYNEQFF.

This chain uses TRBV5-4 with TRBJ2-3, with a weak D call TRBD1 (5 bases). Trimming shortened V by 1 base and J by 2 bases, and 20 bases separated the two germline ends. Germline V gives CDR1 SGHNT, CDR2 YYREEE (reference sequence). CDR3 size: 18 residues. Here the CDR3 DNA reads TGTGCCAGCAGCTTGAGTATTAGGACACTCAAAAACACAGATACGCAGTATTTT. It is translated as CASSLSIRTLKNTDTQYF. Complete variable domain (other parts from reference TRBV5-4 and TRBJ2-3): ETGVTQSPTHLIKTRGQQVTLRCSSQSGHNTVSWYQQALGQGPQFIFQYYREEENGRGNFPPRFSGLQFPNYSSELNVNALELDDSALYLCASSLSIRTLKNTDTQYFGPGTRLTVL.

This chain connects TRBV18 to TRBJ2-7; D is unresolved. The CDR3 is 15 amino acids. Per germline, CDR1 KGHSH and CDR2 LQKENI. V lost 3 bases and J 5 bases, leaving 17 bases between the germline ends. The CDR3 loop reads CASSPAPTAGNEQYF. As DNA, the CDR3 is TGTGCCAGCTCACCCGCCCCCACGGCAGGAAACGAGCAGTACTTC. The full variable domain, its missing parts supplied by reference TRBV18 and TRBJ2-7, is NAGVMQNPRHLVRRRGQEARLRCSPMKGHSHVYWYRQLPEEGLKFMVYLQKENIIDESGMPKERFSAEFPKEGPSILRIQQVVRGDSAAYFCASSPAPTAGNEQYFGPGTRLTVT.

This sequence joins TRBV5-1 and TRBJ2-3; TRBD2 agrees at 9 bases. The CDR3 covers 15 residues. Germline V gene data show CDR1 as SGHRS and CDR2 as YFSETQ. Unmatched junction bases numbered 4, after V lost 5 bases and J lost 0 bases. The CDR3 reads CASRLAGESTDTQYF. Written as DNA, the CDR3 is TGCGCCAGCAGATTAGCGGGAGAGAGCACAGATACGCAGTATTTT. Filled out from reference TRBV5-1 and TRBJ2-3, the complete variable domain reads KAGVTQTPRYLIKTRGQQVTLSCSPISGHRSVSWYQQTPGQGLQFLFEYFSETQRNKGNFPGRFSGRQFSNSRSEMNVSTLELGDSALYLCASRLAGESTDTQYFGPGTRLTVL.

The V call is TRBV28, the J call TRBJ1-2; a weak D match, TRBD1 (5 bases). V dropped 3 bases and J dropped 6 bases, with 17 bases sitting between them. The germline V gene encodes CDR1 MDHEN and CDR2 SYDVKM. This CDR3 region has 15 residues. Here the CDR3 reads CASSLGQGGHNGYTF. CDR3 coding DNA: TGTGCCAGCAGTTTGGGGCAGGGTGGACATAATGGCTACACCTTC.

The chain carries TRBV5-1 and TRBJ1-2; weak D call: TRBD1 (6 bases). The CDR3 runs to 17 residues. V was trimmed by 4 bases and J by 3 bases, leaving 22 bases between them. The germline V gene encodes CDR1 SGHRS and CDR2 YFSETQ. The CDR3 here is CASSPPPGGVRYYGYTF. CDR3 in DNA: TGCGCCAGCAGCCCACCTCCGGGGGGCGTAAGATACTATGGCTACACCTTC.

J is TRBJ2-5 and V is TRBV6-5; D not resolved. Trimming pared 4 bases from V and 1 base from J, leaving 4 bases between. Germline V gene lookup returns CDR1 MNHEY and CDR2 SVGAGI. The CDR3 length is 12 residues. CDR3 in DNA: TGTGCCAGCAGTTCCTTCCAAGAGACCCAGTACTTC. This translates into CASSSFQETQYF.

The chain recombines TRBV6-1 with TRBJ1-2; no clear D gene. V lost 6 bases to trimming and J lost 6 bases, with 11 bases between them. Germline lookup yields CDR1 MNHNS and CDR2 SASEGT. The CDR3 extends over 12 amino acids. CDR3 nucleotide sequence: TGTGCCAGCAGCCTACAGAACCATGGCTACACCTTC. Translated, it gives CASSLQNHGYTF.

The chain carries TRBV30 and TRBJ1-5; TRBD1 matches 8 bases. Trimming cost V 1 base and J 5 bases; bases outside gene matches: 13. CDR3 length equals 17 residues. CDR1 is GTSNPN, CDR2 SVGIG, per germline (reference sequence). CDR3 residues: CAWSAGWGQVVHQPQHF. CDR3 in DNA: TGTGCCTGGAGTGCCGGTTGGGGACAGGTTGTACATCAGCCCCAGCATTTT.

The CDR3 is CASSISRDSAGAFF. The DNA for the CDR3 is TGTGCCAGTAGTATAAGCCGGGACAGTGCAGGAGCTTTCTTT. This chain joins TRBV19 and TRBJ1-1, with 7 bases that match TRBD1. Germline trimming cut 2 bases from V and 10 bases from J; bases unmatched to any gene: 10. CDR3 length equals 14 residues. Germline CDR1 and CDR2: LNHDA and SQIVND (reference sequence).

The chain uses TRBV19 and TRBJ2-7; the D gene is possibly TRBD1 (5 bases). Germline assignment: CDR1 LNHDA and CDR2 SQIVND (reference sequence). This CDR3 contains 14 residues. Trimming removed 1 base at V and 3 bases at J, with 10 bases between. CDR3 region: CASSIGGRGYEQYF. As DNA, the CDR3 is TGTGCCAGTAGTATAGGGGGAAGGGGCTACGAGCAGTACTTC.

This chain uses TRBV30 with TRBJ1-2, with TRBD1 as a possible D gene (5 bases). The CDR3 totals 13 residues. Per germline, CDR1 GTSNPN and CDR2 SVGIG (reference sequence). V was shortened by 4 bases and J by 5 bases, with 14 bases between the two germline ends. CDR3 sequence reads: CAWKGIRGYGYTF. The DNA of the CDR3 is TGTGCCTGGAAGGGGATCCGTGGTTATGGCTACACCTTC.

The chain employs TRBV5-4 and TRBJ2-5; 10 bases align to TRBD1. Germline V gene lookup returns CDR1 SGHNT and CDR2 YYREEE (reference sequence). The V segment lost 5 bases and the J segment 4 bases; nucleotides outside the gene matches: 5. There are 14 residues in the CDR3. The CDR3 region is CASSRQGAVETQYF. CDR3 DNA: TGTGCCAGCAGTCGACAGGGGGCCGTAGAGACCCAGTACTTC. The full variable domain, its missing parts supplied by reference TRBV5-4 and TRBJ2-5, is ETGVTQSPTHLIKTRGQQVTLRCSSQSGHNTVSWYQQALGQGPQFIFQYYREEENGRGNFPPRFSGLQFPNYSSELNVNALELDDSALYLCASSRQGAVETQYFGPGTRLLVL.

J is TRBJ2-2 and V is TRBV19; 11 positions agree with TRBD2. CDR3 length equals 19 residues. V trimming: 1 base; J trimming: 5 bases; junction bases outside the gene matches: 12. Per the germline V gene, CDR1 is LNHDA and CDR2 is SQIVND (reference sequence). CDR3 protein: CASSIGGSTSGSQTGELFF. CDR3 DNA sequence: TGTGCCAGTAGTATAGGGGGCTCAACTAGCGGGAGCCAGACCGGGGAGCTGTTTTTT.